What follows are 6 T cell receptor beta chains derived from one specimen sequenced in a study of cytomegalovirus exposure and HLA in healthy donors. Researchers ran the PCR with 60 Vbeta and 13 Jbeta primers. Here immunoSEQ multiplex PCR was the method, and the copy in TCRdb shows in-frame clones only, minus some. Of roughly 100,000 clones detected, approximately 83% appear once; the ten largest clones hold approximately 4%. Material for sequencing was PBMCs. The receptors were gathered from a female donor in good health and CMV-seropositive.

Points on this clone: One end of the junction varies from germline; a read error may be responsible. The chain joins TRBV28 to TRBJ1-1; D possibly corresponds to TRBD1 (5 bases). This CDR3 contains 14 residues. Looked up from germline, CDR1 is MDHEN and CDR2 is SYDVKM. This CDR3 reads CASSFQGMKTEAFF. The CDR3 bases are TGTGCCAGCAGTTTCCAGGGCATGAAGACTGAAGCTTTCTTT. Full variable domain (missing parts from reference TRBV28 and TRBJ1-1): DVKVTQSSRYLVKRTGEKVFLECVQDMDHENMFWYRQDPGLGLRLIYFSYDVKMKEKGDIPEGYSVSREKKERFSLILESASTNQTSMYLCASSFQGMKTEAFFGQGTRLTVV.

This chain connects TRBV5-1 to TRBJ2-3; D ambiguous. CDR1 is SGHRS, CDR2 YFSETQ, per germline. CDR3 length: 14 amino acids. The V end was cut by 0 bases, the J end by 6 bases, with 11 bases between. In DNA form, the CDR3 reads TGCGCCAGCAGCTTGGTTGCGGTTTCGGATACGCAGTATTTT. This gives the protein CASSLVAVSDTQYF. Drawing the rest from reference TRBV5-1 and TRBJ2-3, the complete variable domain is KAGVTQTPRYLIKTRGQQVTLSCSPISGHRSVSWYQQTPGQGLQFLFEYFSETQRNKGNFPGRFSGRQFSNSRSEMNVSTLELGDSALYLCASSLVAVSDTQYFGPGTRLTVL.

The chain has TRBV27 and TRBJ1-5, with TRBD1 identical over 7 bases. V lost 0 bases, J lost 2 bases, and 4 bases stayed unmatched. The germline gives CDR1 MNHEY, CDR2 SMNVEV (reference sequence). The CDR3 loop spans 16 amino acids. The CDR3 coding sequence is TGTGCCAGCAGTTTATCGGGCGGACAGGGCAATCAGCCCCAGCATTTT. It encodes CASSLSGGQGNQPQHF.

This chain connects TRBV5-6 to TRBJ2-7; the D gene is possibly TRBD1 (6 bases). CDR3 length equals 13 residues. Germline V gene lookup returns CDR1 SGHDT and CDR2 YYEEEE. Trimming cost V 1 base and J 6 bases, with 11 bases left between them. CDR3 loop: CASSLLQGGEQYF. CDR3 bases: TGTGCCAGCAGCTTGTTACAGGGTGGCGAGCAGTACTTC.

The chain links TRBV4-1 to TRBJ2-1; 14 nucleotides line up with TRBD2. The CDR3 totals 18 residues. Losses at the gene ends were 3 bases for V and 4 bases for J; bases not matched to a gene: 8. CDR1 and CDR2 (germline): MGHRA, YSYEKL. The CDR3 sequence is CASSQTSGGAVVYNEQFF. The CDR3 DNA reads as TGCGCCAGCAGCCAGACTAGCGGGGGGGCTGTGGTATACAATGAGCAGTTCTTC.

The chain recombines TRBV2 with TRBJ2-3, with 9 bases fitting TRBD2. Looked up from germline, CDR1 is SNHLY and CDR2 is FYNNEI. There are 16 residues in the CDR3. The V segment lost 0 bases and the J segment 6 bases; nucleotides outside the gene matches: 7. The CDR3 nucleotides are TGTGCCAGCAGTGAAGCGGACGCGGGGGGGGTGGATACGCAGTATTTT. Amino acids: CASSEADAGGVDTQYF.